Below are 17 T cell receptor beta chains sequenced from a single sample in a study of technical replicates of blood from a few donors. Libraries were prepared by immunoSEQ multiplex PCR; TCRdb keeps only in-frame clonotypes and omits some of them. The table has about 83,000 clones, over 85% seen once; the top ten hold roughly 0.24%. Sequenced input: T cells isolated from PBMCs. The receptors derive from a human donor in good health.

This clone is a singleton in its sample. The chain couples TRBV11-2 to TRBJ2-5; the match to TRBD2 covers 13 bases. This CDR3 region has 17 residues. Trimming took 2 bases from V and 6 from J; bases not matched to a gene: 9. CDR1 is SGHAT, CDR2 FQNNGV, per germline. In DNA, the CDR3 is TGTGCCAGCAGCTTATGGAGGACTAGCGGGGGTCGGAAGACCCAGTACTTC. Its translation is CASSLWRTSGGRKTQYF.

The V and J genes are TRBV9 and TRBJ1-1, with 10 bases identical to TRBD1. Germline trimming cut 4 bases from V and 0 bases from J; bases unmatched to any gene: 9. CDR1 is SGDLS, CDR2 YYNGEE, per germline. CDR3 length: 17 amino acids. Here the CDR3 reads CASSPGQGFAMNTEAFF. In DNA form, the CDR3 reads TGTGCCAGCAGCCCGGGACAGGGGTTCGCTATGAACACTGAAGCTTTCTTT.

On this clone: One end of the junction is discordant with germline, which a read error may explain. This rearrangement joins TRBV9 to TRBJ1-2, with D perhaps matching TRBD1 (6 bases). The CDR3 totals 16 residues. Germline V gene lookup returns CDR1 SGDLS and CDR2 YYNGEE. In nucleotides, the CDR3 is TGTGCCAGCAGCGTTCCCCCCGGGGCAGGGGTTAGAGCCTTCTCCTTC. Its translation is CASSVPPGAGVRAFSF.

For the CDR3, the DNA is TGTGCCAGCAGCCGGACAGGGGACTATGGCTACACCTTC. It encodes CASSRTGDYGYTF. This rearrangement joins TRBV13 to TRBJ1-2; 9 bases fit TRBD1. V lost 5 bases to trimming and J lost 3 bases; unmatched junction nucleotides: 1. The V gene's germline CDR1 is PRHDT and CDR2 FYEKMQ (reference sequence). CDR3 length: 13 residues.

The CDR3 loop is CASSGRPGRSSYNEQFF. CDR3 nucleotides: TGTGCCAGCAGCGGCCGCCCCGGGAGGAGCTCCTACAATGAGCAGTTCTTC. The chain combines TRBV9 with TRBJ2-1, with 7 nucleotides matching TRBD2. The length of the CDR3 is 17 residues. Losses at the gene ends were 3 bases for V and 0 bases for J; bases not matched to a gene: 9. CDR1 and CDR2 from the germline V gene are SGDLS and YYNGEE.

The J gene is TRBJ2-7, the V gene TRBV10-3, with 8 bases lining up with TRBD1. V trimming: 8 bases; J trimming: 3 bases; junction bases outside the gene matches: 3. The CDR3 is 12 residues long. Germline V gives CDR1 ENHRY, CDR2 SYGVKD. CDR3 nucleotide sequence: TGTGCCATCGGGGGACAGGTCTACGAGCAGTACTTC. It yields the protein CAIGGQVYEQYF.

The chain carries TRBV4-1 and TRBJ2-5, with 11 bases matching TRBD2. Trimming removed 2 bases from V and 5 bases from J; junction bases left unmatched: 7. The CDR3 covers 16 residues. Germline V lookup: CDR1 MGHRA, CDR2 YSYEKL. CDR3 sequence (DNA): TGCGCCAGCAGCCAATGGACTAGCGGGCCAGGGGAGACCCAGTACTTC. Its translation is CASSQWTSGPGETQYF.

The chain is built from TRBV5-8 and TRBJ1-1; D is possibly TRBD1 (5 bases). Germline V gene data show CDR1 as SGHTS and CDR2 as YDEGEE. V was pared by 4 bases and J by 0 bases, with 22 bases between. This CDR3 region has 18 residues. CDR3 coding DNA: TGTGCCAGCAGCAAGGGAAGGGGTGGCAGACGAATGAACACTGAAGCTTTCTTT. Translated, it gives CASSKGRGGRRMNTEAFF. The whole variable domain, filled in from reference TRBV5-8 and TRBJ1-1, reads EAGVTQSPTHLIKTRGQQATLRCSPISGHTSVYWYQQALGLGLQFLLWYDEGEERNRGNFPPRFSGRQFPNYSSELNVNALELEDSALYLCASSKGRGGRRMNTEAFFGQGTRLTVV.

This chain joins TRBV2 and TRBJ2-7, with a tentative D call TRBD1 (5 bases). Germline CDR1 reads SNHLY; CDR2 reads FYNNEI. The CDR3 covers 12 residues. The V end lost 7 bases, the J end lost 2 bases, and 9 bases lay between the germline ends. The chain's CDR3 is CASKLGPYEQYF. DNA for the CDR3: TGTGCCAGCAAGTTGGGGCCCTACGAGCAGTACTTC. The full variable domain, with the rest looked up from reference TRBV2 and TRBJ2-7, is EPEVTQTPSHQVTQMGQEVILRCVPISNHLYFYWYRQILGQKVEFLVSFYNNEISEKSEIFDDQFSVERPDGSNFTLKIRSTKLEDSAMYFCASKLGPYEQYFGPGTRLTVT.

This clone has only one observation. V and J are TRBV4-1 and TRBJ1-1, with TRBD1 matching 9 bases. The CDR3 is 14 amino acids. Per the germline V gene, CDR1 is MGHRA and CDR2 is YSYEKL. Unmatched junction bases numbered 3, after V lost 4 bases and J lost 3 bases. The CDR3 loop reads CASSPGTGYTEAFF. The CDR3 region has the DNA TGCGCCAGCAGCCCCGGGACAGGGTACACTGAAGCTTTCTTT.

This chain links TRBV28 with TRBJ2-7, with a tentative D call TRBD1 (6 bases). V lost 3 bases, J lost 4 bases, and 19 bases lay in between. Per germline, CDR1 MDHEN and CDR2 SYDVKM. This CDR3 contains 16 residues. CDR3 in DNA: TGTGCCAGCAGTTTCAACCCAGGACAGATCATTTACGAGCAGTACTTC. Its translation is CASSFNPGQIIYEQYF.

The chain links TRBV19 to TRBJ1-2; D is ambiguous. CDR3 length equals 12 residues. V was trimmed by 1 base and J by 7 bases, leaving 7 bases between them. The V gene's germline CDR1 is LNHDA and CDR2 SQIVND (reference sequence). CDR3 nucleotide sequence: TGTGCCAGTAGTATAGGGGCTGGTGGCTACACCTTC. Protein sequence: CASSIGAGGYTF.

The J gene is TRBJ2-7, the V gene TRBV6-1; weak D call: TRBD2 (7 bases). Trimming stripped 5 bases from V and 2 bases from J, with 16 bases between. CDR3 size: 15 residues. CDR1 is MNHNS and CDR2 is SASEGT in the germline V gene. The DNA of the CDR3 is TGTGCCAGCAGTATAGGGAGGGGGACAACCTACGAGCAGTACTTC. Protein product: CASSIGRGTTYEQYF.

The rearrangement uses TRBV4-2 and TRBJ2-7, with 8 bases identical to TRBD1. CDR1 and CDR2 from the germline V gene are LGHNA and YNFKEQ. J lost 2 bases, V lost 1 base, and 1 base had no gene match. The CDR3 spans 14 residues. The CDR3 DNA sequence: TGTGCCAGCAGCCAAGCAGGGGGCGCCTACGAGCAGTACTTC. Its translation is CASSQAGGAYEQYF.

This sequence joins TRBV5-5 and TRBJ1-2; D is uncertain. The V and J ends lost 4 bases and 8 bases respectively, with 9 bases between them. The CDR3 is 11 amino acids. CDR1 SGHKS and CDR2 YYEKEE come from the germline V gene (reference sequence). CDR3 protein: CASSLTDGYTF. The CDR3 coding sequence is TGTGCCAGCAGCCTTACAGACGGCTACACCTTC.

V and J are TRBV19 and TRBJ2-7, with TRBD1 identical over 7 bases. This CDR3 spans 16 amino acids. Trimming at V came to 0 bases and at J to 0 bases, leaving 5 bases not matched to a gene. CDR1 is LNHDA and CDR2 is SQIVND in the germline V gene (reference sequence). This CDR3 is CASSIDINRGSYEQYF. CDR3 nucleotide sequence: TGTGCCAGTAGTATAGATATCAACAGGGGCTCCTACGAGCAGTACTTC.

This rearrangement joins TRBV7-9 to TRBJ1-5, with D unclear. V gave up 5 bases and J gave up 5 bases, with 13 bases separating them. The CDR3 runs 14 residues. CDR1 and CDR2 (germline): SEHNR, FQNEAQ (reference sequence). Here the CDR3 reads CASSPDSQDQPQHF. The CDR3 DNA follows: TGTGCCAGCAGCCCGGACTCGCAGGATCAGCCCCAGCATTTT.